A selection of T cell receptor beta chains follows, all from one sample in a study of memory CD4+ T cells and cytomegalovirus serostatus. Assay used: immunoSEQ multiplex PCR; TCRdb lists only in-frame clones, some missing. The table lists some 45,000 clones, approximately 74% of them singletons, with less than 1.5% in the top ten. Sequencing used memory CD4+ T cells from blood. The source is an adult in good health and CMV-seropositive. CDR3s include the opening cysteine and the closing phenylalanine or tryptophan. Each record gives: J gene, V gene, D gene, CDR3 protein. A D gene is named only where the DNA matches it firmly.

j_gene: TRBJ1-6; v_gene: TRBV9; d_gene: -; CDR3aa: CASSVEGSPLHF
j_gene: TRBJ1-2; v_gene: TRBV6-1; d_gene: -; CDR3aa: CASSETRNYGYTF
j_gene: TRBJ1-1; v_gene: TRBV5-6; d_gene: -; CDR3aa: CASSSVLWRDTEAFF
j_gene: TRBJ2-7; v_gene: TRBV21-1; d_gene: -; CDR3aa: CASSGTVYEQYF
j_gene: TRBJ1-2; v_gene: TRBV13; d_gene: -; CDR3aa: CASSRIGVDYGYTF
j_gene: TRBJ2-5; v_gene: TRBV28; d_gene: -; CDR3aa: CASSFSSTQETQYF
j_gene: TRBJ1-2; v_gene: TRBV4-1; d_gene: -; CDR3aa: CASSRQNRQYGYTF
j_gene: TRBJ2-5; v_gene: TRBV5-1; d_gene: -; CDR3aa: CASSLDWSQETQYF
j_gene: TRBJ2-7; v_gene: TRBV6-1; d_gene: -; CDR3aa: CAISESSSYEQYF
j_gene: TRBJ1-5; v_gene: TRBV19; d_gene: -; CDR3aa: CATGPNQPQHF
j_gene: TRBJ1-2; v_gene: TRBV7-2; d_gene: -; CDR3aa: CASKGGAEVVGYTF
j_gene: TRBJ2-3; v_gene: TRBV20-1; d_gene: -; CDR3aa: CSAPKDTQYF
j_gene: TRBJ2-5; v_gene: TRBV11-1; d_gene: TRBD2; CDR3aa: CASSLRLAETQYF
j_gene: TRBJ1-1; v_gene: TRBV28; d_gene: -; CDR3aa: CASSLMAGSEAFF
j_gene: TRBJ1-4; v_gene: TRBV29-1; d_gene: -; CDR3aa: CSVGGPGEKLFF
j_gene: TRBJ2-5; v_gene: TRBV4-2; d_gene: -; CDR3aa: CASSPRSTDGQETQYF
j_gene: TRBJ1-2; v_gene: TRBV5-6; d_gene: -; CDR3aa: CASSLGVYGYTF
j_gene: TRBJ1-6; v_gene: TRBV29-1; d_gene: TRBD1; CDR3aa: CSVGGQGSPLHF
j_gene: TRBJ1-5; v_gene: TRBV7-2; d_gene: -; CDR3aa: CASSSSSNQPQHF
j_gene: TRBJ2-5; v_gene: TRBV9; d_gene: TRBD2; CDR3aa: CASSVVAGGGETQYF
j_gene: TRBJ2-3; v_gene: TRBV2; d_gene: TRBD1; CDR3aa: CASSTNPDRGRMDTQYF
j_gene: TRBJ2-7; v_gene: TRBV5-1; d_gene: TRBD1; CDR3aa: CASSLGGDRVYEQYF
j_gene: TRBJ2-3; v_gene: TRBV7-3; d_gene: -; CDR3aa: CASSPNTDTQYF
j_gene: TRBJ2-7; v_gene: TRBV7-9; d_gene: TRBD1; CDR3aa: CASSTGQGGSYEQYF
j_gene: TRBJ1-2; v_gene: TRBV7-2; d_gene: TRBD1; CDR3aa: CASSPGQVVNYGYTF
j_gene: TRBJ2-3; v_gene: TRBV19; d_gene: TRBD2; CDR3aa: CASSRRGEMGTDTQYF
j_gene: TRBJ1-2; v_gene: TRBV5-4; d_gene: -; CDR3aa: CASSLEAEDYGYTF
j_gene: TRBJ2-7; v_gene: TRBV7-2; d_gene: TRBD1; CDR3aa: CASSLVSEAGGGQYF
j_gene: TRBJ2-1; v_gene: TRBV15; d_gene: TRBD2; CDR3aa: CATSTDGLVRGNEQFF
j_gene: TRBJ1-4; v_gene: TRBV11-2; d_gene: TRBD1; CDR3aa: CASSSSPAGGREKLFF
j_gene: TRBJ2-2; v_gene: TRBV5-1; d_gene: -; CDR3aa: CASSTGYTGELFF
j_gene: TRBJ1-2; v_gene: TRBV21-1; d_gene: -; CDR3aa: CASRGALSDRANYGYTF
j_gene: TRBJ2-5; v_gene: TRBV28; d_gene: -; CDR3aa: CASGVKETQYF
j_gene: TRBJ1-6; v_gene: TRBV28; d_gene: -; CDR3aa: CASSSPGGDNSPLHF
j_gene: TRBJ1-1; v_gene: TRBV11-2; d_gene: -; CDR3aa: CASSLDLRSNTEAFF
j_gene: TRBJ1-3; v_gene: TRBV9; d_gene: TRBD1; CDR3aa: CASSVRTGGFGNTIYF
j_gene: TRBJ2-2; v_gene: TRBV5-1; d_gene: TRBD1; CDR3aa: CASSRGQGALILSGELFF
j_gene: TRBJ1-6; v_gene: TRBV2; d_gene: -; CDR3aa: CASSEQGRSVHNSPLHF
j_gene: TRBJ2-1; v_gene: TRBV7-2; d_gene: TRBD2; CDR3aa: CASSPYRTSGGANYNEQFF
j_gene: TRBJ2-7; v_gene: TRBV13; d_gene: TRBD2; CDR3aa: CASLEVAGGLSYEQYF
j_gene: TRBJ2-3; v_gene: TRBV10-3; d_gene: TRBD2; CDR3aa: CAISAQTSGGFDPPDTQYF
j_gene: TRBJ2-3; v_gene: TRBV6-5; d_gene: -; CDR3aa: CASRGASGTDTQYF
j_gene: TRBJ1-3; v_gene: TRBV14; d_gene: -; CDR3aa: CASSQARSSGNTIYF
j_gene: TRBJ1-5; v_gene: TRBV19; d_gene: -; CDR3aa: CATNVQGQGSVQPQHF